Listed below are T cell receptor beta chains from one sample, sequenced in a study of graft-versus-host responses after intestinal transplantation. Assay: immunoSEQ multiplex PCR; the TCRdb copy retains only in-frame clones and omits some. The profile covers about 120,000 clones, with over 85% appearing a single time and 0.2% to 0.25% taken by the ten largest. No antigen is known for these receptors. The source material was unstimulated CD4+ T cells sorted from spleen or lymph node cells, sampled before transplant. Every receptor here comes from a human donor who was the organ donor for an intestinal transplant. CDR3s include the opening cysteine and the closing phenylalanine or tryptophan. A D gene is named only where the DNA matches it firmly. Only some rows state a clone size, as once, few, many or a class for expanded clones.

j_call: TRBJ2-1; cdr3_length: 15; clone_size: NA; d_call: NA; v_call: TRBV13; cdr3_nt: TGTGCCAGCAGCTTCAGGGTGGAGTCCTACAATGAGCAGTTCTTC; cdr3_aa: CASSFRVESYNEQFF
j_call: TRBJ2-1; cdr3_length: 15; clone_size: NA; d_call: TRBD2; v_call: TRBV9; cdr3_nt: TGTGCCAGCAGCGTAGTAGCGGGAGCCTACAATGAGCAGTTCTTC; cdr3_aa: CASSVVAGAYNEQFF
j_call: TRBJ2-7; cdr3_length: 15; clone_size: NA; d_call: TRBD1; v_call: TRBV30; cdr3_nt: TGTGCCTGGAGGGCCTACTCGACAGGGTTCTACGAGCAGTACTTC; cdr3_aa: CAWRAYSTGFYEQYF
j_call: TRBJ1-2; cdr3_length: 15; clone_size: NA; d_call: NA; v_call: TRBV18; cdr3_nt: TGTGCCAGCTCACCATACGACACAGGGACCTATGGCTACACCTTC; cdr3_aa: CASSPYDTGTYGYTF
j_call: TRBJ2-1; cdr3_length: 14; clone_size: NA; d_call: NA; v_call: TRBV10-1; cdr3_nt: TGCGCCAGCAGTGAGTCGGGGGACGCCAGTGAGCAGTTCTTC; cdr3_aa: CASSESGDASEQFF
j_call: TRBJ1-5; cdr3_length: 15; clone_size: NA; d_call: NA; v_call: TRBV6-6; cdr3_nt: TGTGCCAGCAGTTACTCAGGACAGAGCAATCAGCCCCAGCATTTT; cdr3_aa: CASSYSGQSNQPQHF
j_call: TRBJ1-3; cdr3_length: 15; clone_size: NA; d_call: NA; v_call: TRBV5-1; cdr3_nt: TGCGCCAGCAGCTTGGTGGCAGGGGCTGGAAACACCATATATTTT; cdr3_aa: CASSLVAGAGNTIYF
j_call: TRBJ2-7; cdr3_length: 15; clone_size: NA; d_call: TRBD2; v_call: TRBV7-4; cdr3_nt: TGTGCCAGCAGCTCCAGACTAGCGGGAGTGTACGAGCAGTACTTC; cdr3_aa: CASSSRLAGVYEQYF
j_call: TRBJ2-1; cdr3_length: 14; clone_size: NA; d_call: TRBD2; v_call: TRBV10-3; cdr3_nt: TGTGCCATCACTCTAGCGGGGTCCTACAATGAGCAGTTCTTC; cdr3_aa: CAITLAGSYNEQFF
j_call: TRBJ2-1; cdr3_length: 16; clone_size: NA; d_call: TRBD2; v_call: TRBV28; cdr3_nt: TGTGCCAGCAGCTCAAGGACTAGCGGGAGGGTTGGTGAGCAGTTCTTC; cdr3_aa: CASSSRTSGRVGEQFF
j_call: TRBJ1-3; cdr3_length: 15; clone_size: few; d_call: NA; v_call: TRBV11-2; cdr3_nt: TGTGCCAGCAGCTCAGGGAGTAGCGCTGGAAACACCATATATTTT; cdr3_aa: CASSSGSSAGNTIYF